The 20 T cell receptor beta chains below were found in one sample sequenced in a study of blood T cells in healthy people across ages. A second about 7 to 11 cycle PCR used barcoded and J-beta primers. TCRdb reanalysed the 5' RACE reads using MiXCR and keeps one entry per CDR3 protein. The data hold 700,000 to 900,000 distinct CDR3 sequences, with about 48% observed a single time. The sequenced material came from blood. Receptors were obtained from a man older than 75 in good health.

The genes are TRBV5-1 and TRBJ2-1, with TRBD1 identical over 11 bases. Trimming at V came to 6 bases and at J to 0 bases, leaving 14 bases not matched to a gene. The CDR3 loop spans 19 amino acids. Germline CDR1 reads SGHRS; CDR2 reads YFSETQ. The CDR3 DNA is TGCGCCAGCATTGCCGGGACAGGGGGTTTCGGAGACTCCTACAATGAGCAGTTCTTC. It translates to CASIAGTGGFGDSYNEQFF.

The chain employs TRBV12-3 or TRBV12-4 and TRBJ2-1; possibly TRBD2 for D (5 bases). Trimming stripped 3 bases from V and 7 bases from J, with 13 bases between. This CDR3 contains 14 residues. In nucleotides, the CDR3 is TGTGCCAGCAGTTTCCGCCCACGCGGGAATGAGCAGTTCTTC. It yields the protein CASSFRPRGNEQFF.

The rearrangement uses TRBV27 and TRBJ1-2; TRBD1 aligns across 11 bases. Germline V lookup: CDR1 MNHEY, CDR2 SMNVEV (reference sequence). V trimming: 4 bases; J trimming: 6 bases; junction bases outside the gene matches: 19. This CDR3 contains 19 residues. The CDR3, as DNA: TGTGCCAGCAGTTCGTATCGGGGGGACAGGGGGGTCACCTTTAATGGCTACACCTTC. Translation gives CASSSYRGDRGVTFNGYTF.

The chain has TRBV20-1 and TRBJ2-1; D is undetermined. Germline V CDR1 and CDR2: DFQATT, SNEGSKA (reference sequence). The V end lost 1 base, the J end lost 3 bases, and 4 bases lay between the germline ends. The CDR3 spans 12 residues. CDR3 sequence (DNA): TGCAGTGCTAGAGGTCGCTACAATGAGCAGTTCTTC. It yields the protein CSARGRYNEQFF.

The chain links TRBV28 to TRBJ2-7, with a tentative D call TRBD2 (7 bases). Germline values: CDR1 MDHEN, CDR2 SYDVKM. V lost 6 bases and J lost 13, with 19 bases in between. This CDR3 contains 12 residues. In DNA, the CDR3 is TGTGCCAGCAGCCTCCCGAGGGGGGGGTCCTACTTC. Translation: CASSLPRGGSYF.

This chain links TRBV7-2 with TRBJ2-3; D gene uncertain. CDR1 is SGHTA and CDR2 is FQGNSA in the germline V gene. Trimming stripped 4 bases from V and 3 bases from J, with 20 bases between. The CDR3 is made up of 17 amino acids. Here the CDR3 DNA reads TGTGCCAGCAGCTCACGCCCCCAGTGGGGAAGAACAGATACGCAGTATTTT. This sequence encodes CASSSRPQWGRTDTQYF. The full variable domain, rest sourced from reference TRBV7-2 and TRBJ2-3, is GAGVSQSPSNKVTEKGKDVELRCDPISGHTALYWYRQSLGQGLEFLIYFQGNSAPDKSGLPSDRFSAERTGGSVSTLTIQRTQQEDSAVYLCASSSRPQWGRTDTQYFGPGTRLTVL.

The chain uses TRBV5-1 and TRBJ2-5; 11 nucleotides align to TRBD2. After removal of 3 bases from V and 5 bases from J, the junction contained 6 bases not matched to a gene. The CDR3 runs 15 residues. Germline CDR1 reads SGHRS; CDR2 reads YFSETQ. The CDR3 DNA reads TGCGCCAGCAGCTCTGGGGGACTAGCGGTCGAGACCCAGTACTTC. The encoded protein is CASSSGGLAVETQYF.

This clonotype was picked up a small number of times. The J gene is TRBJ2-5, the V gene TRBV5-6; the match to TRBD2 covers 10 bases. The CDR3 totals 16 residues. CDR1 is SGHDT, CDR2 YYEEEE, per germline. V shed 0 bases and J 2 bases; nucleotides not matched to a gene: 4. CDR3 amino acids: CASSLVLAGAQETQYF. The DNA of the CDR3 is TGTGCCAGCAGCTTGGTTCTAGCGGGAGCGCAAGAGACCCAGTACTTC.

This clonotype has a single count. The chain combines TRBV5-1 with TRBJ1-2, with 10 bases that match TRBD1. V shed 2 bases, J shed 10 bases, and the junction held 2 bases outside the gene matches. From germline, CDR1 is SGHRS and CDR2 YFSETQ. CDR3 length: 12 amino acids. The DNA for the CDR3 is TGCGCCAGCAGCTTTGGGACAGGGGACTACACCTTC. Its translation is CASSFGTGDYTF.

The chain employs TRBV7-9 and TRBJ2-7; 9 positions match TRBD1. The CDR3 runs to 14 residues. V shed 1 base, J shed 6 bases, and the junction held 4 bases outside the gene matches. Germline CDR1 SEHNR, CDR2 FQNEAQ (reference sequence). The CDR3 DNA reads as TGTGCCAGCAGCTTAGGGACAGGGGCCCCCGAGCAGTACTTC. It is translated as CASSLGTGAPEQYF.

Comment on this clonotype: One end of the junction fails to match germline, which may point to a read error. This chain joins TRBV7-9 and TRBJ1-2; TRBD1 might be the D (6 bases). CDR1 is SEHNR, CDR2 FQNEAQ, per germline (reference sequence). The CDR3 is made up of 13 amino acids. The CDR3 DNA is TGTGCCAGCAGCCCAGGACAGAACTATGACTACACCTTC. The encoded protein is CASSPGQNYDYTF.

In DNA form, the CDR3 reads TGTGCCAGCAGTTCCTCCCGGACAGGGGGATCCTACGAGCAGTACTTC. Protein sequence: CASSSSRTGGSYEQYF. The rearrangement links TRBV27 to TRBJ2-7, with 10 nucleotides matching TRBD1. Unmatched junction bases numbered 7, after V lost 4 bases and J lost 1 base. The CDR3 covers 16 residues. From germline, CDR1 is MNHEY and CDR2 SMNVEV (reference sequence).

The chain links TRBV4-1 to TRBJ2-5, with 10 bases matching TRBD1. CDR1 and CDR2 from the germline V gene are MGHRA and YSYEKL. The CDR3 loop spans 16 amino acids. The V and J ends lost 4 bases and 5 bases, in that order; junction bases with no gene match: 10. The CDR3 sequence is CASSLAGTGVRETQYF. CDR3 bases: TGCGCCAGCAGCCTAGCCGGGACAGGGGTTCGCGAGACCCAGTACTTC.

The chain links TRBV20-1 to TRBJ1-5, with TRBD1 matching over 8 bases. V dropped 1 base and J dropped 2; count of bases not matched to a gene: 7. The CDR3 has 16 residues. The germline V gene encodes CDR1 DFQATT and CDR2 SNEGSKA (reference sequence). The CDR3 nucleotides read TGCAGTGCTAGAGCCTCCGGACAGGGTCGCAATCAGCCCCAGCATTTT. This codes for CSARASGQGRNQPQHF.

V usage is TRBV7-9 and J usage is TRBJ2-5, with TRBD2 matching 9 bases. V dropped 8 bases and J dropped 0; count of bases not matched to a gene: 10. This CDR3 has 16 residues. The germline V gene has CDR1 SEHNR and CDR2 FQNEAQ (reference sequence). The CDR3: CASGPGLAGNQETQYF. The CDR3 DNA sequence: TGTGCCAGCGGACCGGGGCTAGCGGGAAACCAAGAGACCCAGTACTTC.

The rearrangement links TRBV29-1 to TRBJ2-2; D is perhaps TRBD2 (5 bases). This CDR3 is 14 amino acids long. Trimming left V 7 bases short and J 1 base short, with 13 bases between. CDR1 is SQVTM, CDR2 ANQGSEA, per germline. The CDR3: CSGRVTQNTGELFF. CDR3 bases: TGCAGCGGGCGGGTGACACAGAACACCGGGGAGCTGTTTTTT.

The chain combines TRBV28 with TRBJ1-2, with 7 bases identical to TRBD1. Germline V gene sequence: CDR1 MDHEN, CDR2 SYDVKM. CDR3 size: 15 residues. The V segment lost 5 bases and the J segment 2 bases; nucleotides outside the gene matches: 8. As DNA, the CDR3 is TGTGCCAGCAGTACTCCCGGGACAGCAAACTATGGCTACACCTTC. It specifies CASSTPGTANYGYTF.

In its sample, this clonotype was seen many times. The genes are TRBV10-3 and TRBJ2-7, with D perhaps being TRBD1 or TRBD2 (7 bases each). V was trimmed by 6 bases and J by 5 bases, leaving 11 bases between them. Germline CDR1 ENHRY, CDR2 SYGVKD. The CDR3 length is 12 residues. The DNA for the CDR3 is TGTGCCATCAGCGCAGGGGGGGACGAGCAGTACTTC. This codes for CAISAGGDEQYF.

A word on this clonotype: At one boundary the junction diverges from the germline segment, which might be a read error. This chain joins TRBV7-2 and TRBJ2-3; D is ambiguous. CDR3 size: 11 residues. Germline loops: CDR1 SGHTA, CDR2 FQGNSA. The DNA for the CDR3 is TGTGCCAGCAGTTTAGAGCGTACGCAGTATTTT. It translates to CASSLERTQYF.

The CDR3 reads CASTERLFTDTQYF. Here the CDR3 DNA reads TGTGCCAGCACCGAAAGGTTATTCACAGATACGCAGTATTTT. The chain recombines TRBV2 with TRBJ2-3; D gene ambiguous. This CDR3 is 14 amino acids long. CDR1 and CDR2 (germline): SNHLY, FYNNEI. V was cut by 7 bases and J by 2 bases, with 13 bases left in between.